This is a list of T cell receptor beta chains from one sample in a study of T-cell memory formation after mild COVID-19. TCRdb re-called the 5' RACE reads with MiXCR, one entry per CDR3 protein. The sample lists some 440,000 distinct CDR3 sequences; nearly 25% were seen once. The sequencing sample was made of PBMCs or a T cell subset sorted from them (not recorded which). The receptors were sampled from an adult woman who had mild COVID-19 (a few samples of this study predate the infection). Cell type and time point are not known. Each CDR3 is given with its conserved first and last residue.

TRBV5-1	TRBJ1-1	CASSFYGRGNTEAFF
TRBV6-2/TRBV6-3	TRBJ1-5	CASSPNGVREVHF
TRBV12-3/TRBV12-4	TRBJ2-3	CASSFLGTSTDTQYF
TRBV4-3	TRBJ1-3	CASSQDLDRGIPYSGNTIYF
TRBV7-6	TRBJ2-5	CASSLFAGQETQYF
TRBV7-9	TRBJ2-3	CAASRGPGTDTQYF
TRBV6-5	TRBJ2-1	CASRGLAEGPDNEQFF
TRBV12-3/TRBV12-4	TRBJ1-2	CASTPKGFYYGYTF
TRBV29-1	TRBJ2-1	CSVLIRPWGKDEQFF
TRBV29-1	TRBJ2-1	CSVGAGGYNEQFF
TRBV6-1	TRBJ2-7	CASSPRPLSEQYF
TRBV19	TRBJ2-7	CASSIPGQASYEQYF
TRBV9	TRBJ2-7	CASSEGTGASNEQYF
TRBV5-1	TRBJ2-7	CASSTGLLNYEQYF
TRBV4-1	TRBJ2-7	CASSPRTSGEQYF
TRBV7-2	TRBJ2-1	CASSLWTSGTYNEQFF
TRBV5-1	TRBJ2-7	CASSLLSGRAHEQYF
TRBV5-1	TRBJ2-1	CASSKTSHEQFF
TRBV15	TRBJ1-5	CATSSRGQGGQPQHF
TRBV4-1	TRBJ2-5	CASSQDLRAQETQYF
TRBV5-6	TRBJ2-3	CASSWGGTGTDTQYF
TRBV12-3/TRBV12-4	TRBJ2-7	CASSFAGQEIRQYF
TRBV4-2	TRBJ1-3	CASSQDQGYGNTIYF
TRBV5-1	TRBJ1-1	CASSGQGMNTEAFF
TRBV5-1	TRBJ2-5	CASSLDRGQETQYF
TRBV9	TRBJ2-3	CASSLAGQGSDTQYF
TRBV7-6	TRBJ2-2	CASSSGTSGTGELFF
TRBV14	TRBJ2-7	CASSHFGEQYF
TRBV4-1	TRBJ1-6	CASSHLGKGPINSPLHF
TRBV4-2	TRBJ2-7	CASSREGKGSYEQYF
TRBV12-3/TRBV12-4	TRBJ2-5	CASSPGAGRETQYF
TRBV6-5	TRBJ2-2	CATRPRGVGTGELFF
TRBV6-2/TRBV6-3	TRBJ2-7	CASSFPSRYEQYF
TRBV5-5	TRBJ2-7	CASSRFVSLKDEQYF
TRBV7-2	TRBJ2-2	CASSQSLGTGELFF